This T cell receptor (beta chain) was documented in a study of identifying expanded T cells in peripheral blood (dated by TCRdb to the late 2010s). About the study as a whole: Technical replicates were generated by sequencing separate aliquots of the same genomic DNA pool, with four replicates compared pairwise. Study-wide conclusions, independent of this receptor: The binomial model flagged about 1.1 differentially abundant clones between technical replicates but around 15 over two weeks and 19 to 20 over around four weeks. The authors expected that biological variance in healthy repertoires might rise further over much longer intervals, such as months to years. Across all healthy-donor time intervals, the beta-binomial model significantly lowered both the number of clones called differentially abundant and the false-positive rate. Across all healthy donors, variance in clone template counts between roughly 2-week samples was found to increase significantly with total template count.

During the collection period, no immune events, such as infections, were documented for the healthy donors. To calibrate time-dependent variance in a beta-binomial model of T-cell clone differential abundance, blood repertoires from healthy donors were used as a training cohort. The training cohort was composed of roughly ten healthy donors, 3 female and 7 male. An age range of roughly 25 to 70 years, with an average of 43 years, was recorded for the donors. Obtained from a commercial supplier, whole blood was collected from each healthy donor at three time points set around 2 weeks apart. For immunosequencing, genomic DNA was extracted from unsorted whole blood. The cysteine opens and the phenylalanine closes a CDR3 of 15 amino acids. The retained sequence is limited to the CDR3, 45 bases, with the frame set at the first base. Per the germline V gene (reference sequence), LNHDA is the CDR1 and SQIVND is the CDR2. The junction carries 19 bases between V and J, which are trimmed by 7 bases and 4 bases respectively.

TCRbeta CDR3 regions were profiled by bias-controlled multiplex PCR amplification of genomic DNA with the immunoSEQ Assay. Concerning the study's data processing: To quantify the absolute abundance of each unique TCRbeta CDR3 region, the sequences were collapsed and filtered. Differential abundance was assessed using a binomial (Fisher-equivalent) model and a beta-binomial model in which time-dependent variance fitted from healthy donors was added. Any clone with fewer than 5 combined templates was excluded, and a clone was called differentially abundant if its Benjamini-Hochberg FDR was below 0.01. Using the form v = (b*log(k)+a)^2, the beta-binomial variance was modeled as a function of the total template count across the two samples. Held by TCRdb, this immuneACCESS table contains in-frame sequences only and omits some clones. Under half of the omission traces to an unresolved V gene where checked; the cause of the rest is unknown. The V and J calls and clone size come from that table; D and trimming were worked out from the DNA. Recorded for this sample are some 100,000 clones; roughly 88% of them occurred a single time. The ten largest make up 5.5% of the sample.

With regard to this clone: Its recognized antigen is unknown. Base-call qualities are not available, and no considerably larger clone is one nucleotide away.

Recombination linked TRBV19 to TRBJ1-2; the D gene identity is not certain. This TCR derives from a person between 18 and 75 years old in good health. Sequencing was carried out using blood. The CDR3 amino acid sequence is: CASNIRPEGIYGYTF. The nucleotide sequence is TGTGCCAGTAACATTAGACCTGAAGGGATCTATGGCTACACCTTC.